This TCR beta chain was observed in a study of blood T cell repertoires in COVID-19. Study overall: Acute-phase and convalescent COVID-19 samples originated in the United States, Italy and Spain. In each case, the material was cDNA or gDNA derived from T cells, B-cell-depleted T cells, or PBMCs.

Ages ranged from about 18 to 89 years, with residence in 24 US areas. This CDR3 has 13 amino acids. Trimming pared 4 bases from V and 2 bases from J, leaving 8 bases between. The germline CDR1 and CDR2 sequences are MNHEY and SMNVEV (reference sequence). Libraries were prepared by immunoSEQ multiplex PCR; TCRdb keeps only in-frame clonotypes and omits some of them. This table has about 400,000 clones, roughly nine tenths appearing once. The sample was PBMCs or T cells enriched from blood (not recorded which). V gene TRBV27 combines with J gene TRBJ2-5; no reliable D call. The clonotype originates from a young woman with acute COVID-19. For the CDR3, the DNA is TGTGCCAGCAGTTCCTCAGAACAAGAGACCCAGTACTTC. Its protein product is CASSSSEQETQYF.